The T cell receptor (beta chain) described here comes from a study of T-cell reconstitution after alpha-beta-depleted transplantation in children. This clonotype occurred a few times. The CDR3 covers 16 residues. In germline, CDR1 is SGHRS, CDR2 YFSETQ. Trimming took 2 bases from V and 4 from J, leaving 15 bases between them. As it was prepared, the TCRbeta library received unique molecular identifiers. TCRdb independently ran MiXCR on the PCR reads; one entry per CDR3 protein. The profile covers about 1,000,000 distinct CDR3 sequences, with around 30% appearing a single time and roughly 30% taken by the ten largest.

The V call is TRBV5-1, the J call TRBJ2-2; possibly TRBD1 or TRBD2 for D (5 bases each). Here the sequenced sample was PBMCs, mostly from graft donor cells, taken 360 days after TCRalphabeta/CD19-depleted stem cell transplant. The source is a boy in the first two years of life who had a stem cell transplant for SCID, so the T cells may come from the graft donor. CDR3 in DNA: TGCGCCAGCAGCTTAGGACGTCTGGGGACCACCGGGGAGCTGTTTTTT. Amino acid sequence: CASSLGRLGTTGELFF.